Below, 24 T cell receptor beta chains from the same sample are listed, as sequenced in a study of blood T cell repertoires in COVID-19. Sequencing was performed with immunoSEQ multiplex PCR; in TCRdb, only in-frame clones are kept and a portion is missing. The table includes approximately 250,000 clones, roughly 88% detected once. Sequencing used peripheral blood. The receptors derive from an elderly woman with COVID-19, enrolled during active disease.

The V and J genes are TRBV21-1 and TRBJ1-2. TRBV21-1 is recorded as a pseudogene. The CDR3 is 16 amino acids. The CDR3 loop is CASSRPRPLTRRGYTF. For the CDR3, the DNA is TGTGCCAGCAGCAGACCTAGACCACTTACCCGGAGGGGCTACACCTTC.

There are a few counts of this clone. The chain recombines TRBV4-1 with TRBJ2-7, with 7 bases identical to TRBD1. V lost 2 bases and J lost 2; bases outside the gene matches: 6. This CDR3 region has 15 residues. The germline V gene encodes CDR1 MGHRA and CDR2 YSYEKL. The CDR3 loop reads CASSQTGTAPYEQYF. Here the CDR3 DNA reads TGCGCCAGCAGCCAAACCGGGACAGCTCCCTACGAGCAGTACTTC.

The CDR3 region has the DNA TGCGCCAGCACGGGTCTCAGAGGGCTTAGCAATCAGCCCCAGCATTTT. This gives the protein CASTGLRGLSNQPQHF. V usage is TRBV10-1 and J usage is TRBJ1-5; D is unresolved. Trimming removed 7 bases at V and 0 bases at J, with 16 bases between. The germline gives CDR1 WNHNN, CDR2 SYGVQD (reference sequence). The length of the CDR3 is 16 residues.

DNA for the CDR3: TGTGCCAGCAGCCTATCGACCGGACAGGGGGCGGGGGGCTACACCTTC. This codes for CASSLSTGQGAGGYTF. The genes are TRBV27 and TRBJ1-2; 11 nucleotides align to TRBD1. This CDR3 is 16 amino acids long. Germline lookup yields CDR1 MNHEY and CDR2 SMNVEV (reference sequence). V was clipped by 6 bases and J by 8 bases; unmatched bases: 14.

The chain joins TRBV5-1 to TRBJ2-2, with 7 positions matching TRBD2. The trim removed 4 bases at V and 6 bases at J, leaving 9 bases unmatched. Germline CDR1 SGHRS, CDR2 YFSETQ. CDR3 length: 15 residues. Written as DNA, the CDR3 is TGCGCCAGCAGCCTCAGCGGGGTCTCATCCGGGGAGCTGTTTTTT. Translation: CASSLSGVSSGELFF.

Only one count was recorded for this clone. This chain joins TRBV5-8 and TRBJ1-5; perhaps TRBD1 as D (5 bases). Germline CDR1 is SGHTS and CDR2 is YDEGEE. This CDR3 is 15 amino acids long. Trimming cost V 1 base and J 2 bases, with 10 bases left between them. CDR3 loop: CASSLSWGGNQPQHF. The CDR3 DNA follows: TGTGCCAGCAGCTTGAGTTGGGGGGGCAATCAGCCCCAGCATTTT. Together with reference TRBV5-8 and TRBJ1-5, the CDR3 gives the full variable domain: EAGVTQSPTHLIKTRGQQATLRCSPISGHTSVYWYQQALGLGLQFLLWYDEGEERNRGNFPPRFSGRQFPNYSSELNVNALELEDSALYLCASSLSWGGNQPQHFGDGTRLSIL.

This clone showed up just once. V gene TRBV6-8 combines with J gene TRBJ1-5, with 10 bases identical to TRBD1. Trimming at V came to 8 bases and at J to 0 bases, leaving 13 bases not matched to a gene. CDR1 MNHGY and CDR2 SAAAGT come from the germline V gene. There are 18 residues in the CDR3. The CDR3 coding sequence is TGTGCCAGCGGGGTGCGGACAGGGGGTGTCTATAGCAATCAGCCCCAGCATTTT. It is translated as CASGVRTGGVYSNQPQHF.

The chain combines TRBV7-6 with TRBJ2-5; TRBD1 is a possible D gene (5 bases). V was cut by 1 base and J by 3 bases, with 33 bases left in between. The CDR3 consists of 22 residues. The V gene's germline CDR1 is SGHVS and CDR2 FNYEAQ. CDR3 loop: CASSLELAREKGIEAVEETQYF. The CDR3 DNA reads as TGTGCCAGCAGCTTAGAATTAGCTAGGGAAAAGGGGATTGAGGCCGTAGAAGAGACCCAGTACTTC.

The chain links TRBV30 to TRBJ1-1; D may be TRBD1 (5 bases). With 4 bases removed from V and 5 bases from J, the gap between germline ends came to 14 bases. Germline V lookup: CDR1 GTSNPN, CDR2 SVGIG (reference sequence). This CDR3 comprises 13 residues. In DNA form, the CDR3 reads TGTGCCTGGACGCGGAAGGGGTGGACTGAAGCTTTCTTT. Translating it yields CAWTRKGWTEAFF.

The V call is TRBV28, the J call TRBJ1-2, with 10 bases aligning to TRBD1. The CDR3 sequence is 13 residues long. The ends lost 10 bases at V and 7 bases at J; junction bases unmatched: 9. Germline V CDR1 and CDR2: MDHEN, SYDVKM. In DNA form, the CDR3 reads TGTGCCACCACCGACAGGGGGCGGTTTGGCTACACCTTC. This encodes CATTDRGRFGYTF.

V gene TRBV7-2 combines with J gene TRBJ1-1; D unresolved. V shed 5 bases and J shed 10 bases, with 14 bases lying between them. The CDR3 runs to 12 residues. CDR1 is SGHTA and CDR2 is FQGNSA in the germline V gene. The CDR3 region has the DNA TGTGCCAGCAGCCGAGGGCAGAGCCGAGCTTTCTTT. Its protein product is CASSRGQSRAFF. The full variable domain, with the rest looked up from reference TRBV7-2 and TRBJ1-1, is GAGVSQSPSNKVTEKGKDVELRCDPISGHTALYWYRQSLGQGLEFLIYFQGNSAPDKSGLPSDRFSAERTGGSVSTLTIQRTQQEDSAVYLCASSRGQSRAFFGQGTRLTVV.

The chain links TRBV27 to TRBJ1-4, with TRBD1 matching over 7 bases. From germline, CDR1 is MNHEY and CDR2 SMNVEV (reference sequence). The length of the CDR3 is 15 residues. The V and J ends lost 5 bases and 3 bases, in that order; junction bases with no gene match: 6. CDR3 in amino acids: CASSLTGLANEKLFF. The CDR3 DNA sequence: TGTGCCAGCAGTCTGACAGGGTTGGCTAATGAAAAACTGTTTTTT.

This clone has a handful of counts. V and J are TRBV20-1 and TRBJ1-2; D unclear. The CDR3 is made up of 11 amino acids. Germline loops: CDR1 DFQATT, CDR2 SNEGSKA (reference sequence). The CDR3 DNA follows: TGCAGGGGAGAGGTCATGGGGGGCTACACCTTC. Its protein product is CRGEVMGGYTF.

V usage is TRBV25-1 and J usage is TRBJ1-3; D remains ambiguous. V was pared by 7 bases and J by 6 bases, with 19 bases between. The CDR3 is 15 amino acids. The germline V gene encodes CDR1 MGHDK and CDR2 SYGVNS. CDR3 region: CASMARGSTQNTIYF. The CDR3 bases are TGTGCCAGCATGGCCCGGGGTTCTACCCAAAACACCATATATTTT.

The table lists this clone with a few counts. The chain is built from TRBV24-1 and TRBJ2-7; no reliable D call. The CDR3 spans 15 residues. Germline lookup yields CDR1 KGHDR and CDR2 SFDVKD. V was pared by 6 bases and J by 1 base, with 15 bases between. CDR3 loop: CATSPVPTFSYEQYF. As DNA, the CDR3 is TGTGCCACCAGTCCTGTCCCGACTTTTTCCTACGAGCAGTACTTC.

The chain joins TRBV7-2 to TRBJ1-1, with 8 bases fitting TRBD1. The V gene's germline CDR1 is SGHTA and CDR2 FQGNSA. Germline trimming cut 3 bases from V and 8 bases from J; bases unmatched to any gene: 2. CDR3 size: 12 residues. The CDR3 reads CASSFDRGEAFF. In DNA, the CDR3 is TGTGCCAGCAGCTTTGACAGGGGCGAAGCTTTCTTT.

The chain carries TRBV18 and TRBJ1-2; D is unresolved. The CDR3 length is 14 residues. V gave up 4 bases and J gave up 8 bases, with 17 bases separating them. Germline V lookup: CDR1 KGHSH, CDR2 LQKENI. CDR3 residues: CASSRLGSPEGYTF. DNA for the CDR3: TGTGCCAGCTCACGACTCGGGTCTCCGGAGGGCTACACCTTC.

The genes are TRBV5-4 and TRBJ2-7; D gene unclear. Germline V gives CDR1 SGHNT, CDR2 YYREEE (reference sequence). CDR3 length: 17 residues. Trimming shortened V by 4 bases and J by 0 bases, and 20 bases separated the two germline ends. The CDR3 coding sequence is TGTGCCAGCAGCACGGAGACGGGTCCTCGCCTCTCCTACGAGCAGTACTTC. It specifies CASSTETGPRLSYEQYF.

The chain has TRBV12-5 and TRBJ2-1; TRBD1 aligns across 10 bases. This CDR3 contains 16 residues. J lost 6 bases, V lost 4 bases, and 9 bases had no gene match. Germline CDR1 and CDR2: LGHNT and FRNRAP. CDR3 sequence: CASGSRRDRGGNEQFF. The CDR3 region has the DNA TGTGCTAGTGGTTCCCGCCGGGACAGGGGAGGCAATGAGCAGTTCTTC.

V and J are TRBV5-1 and TRBJ2-5; TRBD1 matches at 8 bases. The CDR3 length is 15 residues. Trimming cost V 4 bases and J 4 bases; bases outside gene matches: 9. From germline, CDR1 is SGHRS and CDR2 YFSETQ. As DNA, the CDR3 is TGCGCCAGCAGCGCGGGACAGGAGGGGCCAGAGACCCAGTACTTC. Its protein product is CASSAGQEGPETQYF.

V usage is TRBV6-5 and J usage is TRBJ2-2; no definite D call. Per the germline V gene, CDR1 is MNHEY and CDR2 is SVGAGI. This CDR3 spans 13 amino acids. With 5 bases removed from V and 4 bases from J, the gap between germline ends came to 8 bases. Here the CDR3 reads CASSRSGTGELFF. In DNA form, the CDR3 reads TGTGCCAGCAGTAGATCAGGCACCGGGGAGCTGTTTTTT.

The chain couples TRBV30 to TRBJ1-1; no reliable D call. Trimming cost V 2 bases and J 4 bases, with 11 bases left between them. The CDR3 is 13 residues long. Germline assignment: CDR1 GTSNPN and CDR2 SVGIG (reference sequence). CDR3 loop: CAWSNLGFTEAFF. The CDR3 DNA follows: TGTGCCTGGAGTAATTTGGGCTTCACTGAAGCTTTCTTT.

The gene calls are TRBV19 and TRBJ2-5; 7 nucleotides line up with TRBD2. The V gene's germline CDR1 is LNHDA and CDR2 SQIVND (reference sequence). Losses at the gene ends were 7 bases for V and 3 bases for J; bases not matched to a gene: 5. The CDR3 spans 13 residues. CDR3: CASNVRGKETQYF. The CDR3 DNA follows: TGTGCCAGTAACGTGCGGGGGAAAGAGACCCAGTACTTC. The variable domain in full, with the rest retrieved from reference TRBV19 and TRBJ2-5, is DGGITQSPKYLFRKEGQNVTLSCEQNLNHDAMYWYRQDPGQGLRLIYYSQIVNDFQKGDIAEGYSVSREKKESFPLTVTSAQKNPTAFYLCASNVRGKETQYFGPGTRLLVL.

This clone has a handful of counts. The V and J genes are TRBV7-2 and TRBJ1-5, with D perhaps matching TRBD1 (5 bases). With 0 bases removed from V and 3 bases from J, the gap between germline ends came to 9 bases. The germline V gene encodes CDR1 SGHTA and CDR2 FQGNSA. The CDR3 is made up of 15 amino acids. This chain's CDR3 is CASSLARGNNQPQHF. DNA of the CDR3: TGTGCCAGCAGCTTAGCGCGGGGGAACAATCAGCCCCAGCATTTT.